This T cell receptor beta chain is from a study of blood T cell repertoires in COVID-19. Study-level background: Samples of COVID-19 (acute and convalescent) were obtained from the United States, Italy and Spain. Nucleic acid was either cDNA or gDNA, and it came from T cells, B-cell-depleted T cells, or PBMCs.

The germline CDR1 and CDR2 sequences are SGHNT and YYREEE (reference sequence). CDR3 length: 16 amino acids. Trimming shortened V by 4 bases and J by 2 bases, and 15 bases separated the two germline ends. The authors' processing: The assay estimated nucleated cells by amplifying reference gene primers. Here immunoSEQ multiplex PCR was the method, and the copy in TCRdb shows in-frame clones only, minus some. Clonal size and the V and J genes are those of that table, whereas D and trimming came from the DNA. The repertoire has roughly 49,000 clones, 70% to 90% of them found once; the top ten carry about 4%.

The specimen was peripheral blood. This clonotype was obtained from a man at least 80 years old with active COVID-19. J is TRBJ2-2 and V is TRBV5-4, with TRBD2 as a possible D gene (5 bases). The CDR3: CASSLYSGVNTGELFF. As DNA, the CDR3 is TGTGCCAGCAGCCTCTACAGCGGCGTCAACACCGGGGAGCTGTTTTTT. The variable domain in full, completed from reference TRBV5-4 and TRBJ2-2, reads ETGVTQSPTHLIKTRGQQVTLRCSSQSGHNTVSWYQQALGQGPQFIFQYYREEENGRGNFPPRFSGLQFPNYSSELNVNALELDDSALYLCASSLYSGVNTGELFFGEGSRLTVL.